This T cell receptor beta chain was sequenced in a study of T cells after yellow fever vaccination. Study information: Each low-cell-number fraction was prepared by means of SMART-Seq v4 Ultra Low Input.

This CDR3 has 16 amino acids. The germline V gene has CDR1 MNHNS and CDR2 SASEGT. Trimming cost V 5 bases and J 5 bases; bases outside gene matches: 11. From the 5' RACE reads, TCRdb called clonotypes with MiXCR, one entry per CDR3 protein. The profile shows about 360,000 distinct CDR3 sequences, about 6.2% of them singletons. This clonotype was counted many times. The clonotype was recovered from a man between 25 and 39 years old who received the YFV17D yellow fever vaccine. The rearrangement links TRBV6-1 to TRBJ2-3; TRBD2 agrees at 9 bases. Specimen: PBMCs, collected 5 days after the yellow fever booster vaccination. DNA for the CDR3: TGTGCCAGCAGTCCGACCATAGCGGGAGCGGGAGATACGCAGTATTTT. It is translated as CASSPTIAGAGDTQYF.